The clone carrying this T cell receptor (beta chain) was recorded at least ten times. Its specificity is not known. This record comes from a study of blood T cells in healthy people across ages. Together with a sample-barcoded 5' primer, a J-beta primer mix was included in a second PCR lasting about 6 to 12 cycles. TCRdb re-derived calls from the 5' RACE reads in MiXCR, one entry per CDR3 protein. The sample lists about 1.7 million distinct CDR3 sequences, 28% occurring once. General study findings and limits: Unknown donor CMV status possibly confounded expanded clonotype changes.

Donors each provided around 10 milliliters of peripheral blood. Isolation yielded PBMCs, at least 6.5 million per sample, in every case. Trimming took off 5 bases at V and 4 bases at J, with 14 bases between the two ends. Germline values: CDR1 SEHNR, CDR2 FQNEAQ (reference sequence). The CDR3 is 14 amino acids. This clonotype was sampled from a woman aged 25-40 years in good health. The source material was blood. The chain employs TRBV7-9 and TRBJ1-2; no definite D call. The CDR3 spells CASSPRLLGYGYTF. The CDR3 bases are TGTGCCAGCAGCCCTAGACTGCTGGGCTATGGCTACACCTTC.